This entry lists 27 T cell receptor beta chains sequenced from one sample in a study of blood T cell repertoires in COVID-19. Profiling relied on immunoSEQ multiplex PCR, and the TCRdb table lists in-frame clones only, not all of them. The sample lists some 300,000 clones, more than 90% occurring once. The sequencing sample was made of PBMCs or T cells enriched from blood (not recorded which). Receptor source: a woman aged 25 to 39 who had been exposed to COVID-19.

V is TRBV3-1 (or the pseudogene TRBV3-2) and J is TRBJ1-2, with 7 positions matching TRBD1. There are 16 residues in the CDR3. Trimming at V came to 3 bases and at J to 4 bases, leaving 11 bases not matched to a gene. Per germline, CDR1 LGHDT and CDR2 YNNKEL (reference sequence). CDR3 residues: CASSQTGQTTLYGYTF. The CDR3 DNA reads TGTGCCAGCAGCCAGACGGGACAGACAACCCTCTATGGCTACACCTTC.

The CDR3 bases are TGTGCCACCTCCCCTCGAGAGAACACTGAAGCTTTCTTT. Translation: CATSPRENTEAFF. The genes are TRBV6-6 and TRBJ1-1; D unresolved. From germline, CDR1 is MNHNY and CDR2 SVGAGI (reference sequence). This CDR3 contains 13 residues. V lost 10 bases and J 1 base, leaving 13 bases between the germline ends.

This clone was seen a single time. The rearrangement joins TRBV5-1 to TRBJ1-2, with 8 bases aligning to TRBD1. V lost 0 bases to trimming and J lost 4 bases; unmatched junction nucleotides: 11. The germline V gene encodes CDR1 SGHRS and CDR2 YFSETQ. CDR3 length equals 17 residues. The CDR3, as DNA: TGCGCCAGCAGCTTGGCCGCAAACAGGGGGGTAAGCTATGGCTACACCTTC. Its translation is CASSLAANRGVSYGYTF.

This chain joins TRBV5-4 and TRBJ2-5; possibly TRBD2 for D (5 bases). Germline V gene data show CDR1 as SGHNT and CDR2 as YYREEE (reference sequence). Trimming took 0 bases from V and 3 from J, leaving 15 bases between them. CDR3 length: 16 amino acids. CDR3 sequence (DNA): TGTGCCAGCAGCTTGGCCGGAGGCAGGCGAGAAGAGACCCAGTACTTC. This translates into CASSLAGGRREETQYF.

CDR3 in amino acids: CASSLEGTGNTGELFF. The CDR3 region has the DNA TGCGCCAGCAGCTTGGAAGGGACAGGAAACACCGGGGAGCTGTTTTTT. The chain employs TRBV5-1 and TRBJ2-2; 8 positions agree with TRBD1. This CDR3 is 16 amino acids long. J was trimmed by 2 bases and V by 0 bases; bases with no gene match: 3. CDR1 SGHRS and CDR2 YFSETQ come from the germline V gene.

The chain recombines TRBV10-3 with TRBJ1-2; 9 bases are a match to TRBD1. The V and J ends lost 2 bases and 8 bases, in that order; junction bases with no gene match: 9. The CDR3 is 15 amino acids. Germline CDR1 is ENHRY and CDR2 is SYGVKD. CDR3 loop: CAISEGTGTGYGYTF. The CDR3 coding sequence is TGTGCCATCAGTGAGGGCACCGGGACAGGGTACGGCTACACCTTC.

This clone was found once. The chain couples TRBV5-1 to TRBJ1-1; 7 bases match TRBD1. The V gene end was trimmed by 4 bases and the J gene end by 1 base; junction bases not matched to a gene: 7. CDR3 size: 15 residues. Germline loops: CDR1 SGHRS, CDR2 YFSETQ. The CDR3 nucleotides read TGCGCCAGCAGCCGACACAGGGGCGGGAACACTGAAGCTTTCTTT. Encoded protein: CASSRHRGGNTEAFF.

The CDR3 nucleotides read TGTGCCAGTAGTCGGCCTCCAATAGCGGGTACCGCCTACGAGCAGTACTTC. Encoded protein: CASSRPPIAGTAYEQYF. The rearrangement joins TRBV19 to TRBJ2-7; 7 bases are a match to TRBD2. The germline V gene has CDR1 LNHDA and CDR2 SQIVND (reference sequence). There are 17 residues in the CDR3. The V and J ends lost 5 bases and 2 bases, in that order; junction bases with no gene match: 15.

The chain carries TRBV5-1 and TRBJ1-2; TRBD1 matches 9 bases. Germline-derived CDR1 and CDR2 are SGHRS and YFSETQ. The CDR3 loop spans 18 amino acids. V dropped 2 bases and J dropped 4; count of bases not matched to a gene: 15. The CDR3 here is CASSLGAITGGTVYGYTF. DNA for the CDR3: TGCGCCAGCAGCTTAGGGGCTATAACAGGGGGCACCGTCTATGGCTACACCTTC.

The V gene is TRBV6-4, the J gene TRBJ1-2; D may be TRBD1 (6 bases). Trimming took off 2 bases at V and 6 bases at J, with 19 bases between the two ends. Germline V gene data show CDR1 as MRHNA and CDR2 as SNTAGT. This CDR3 has 16 amino acids. The CDR3 is CASSDDSLAGANGYTF. As DNA, the CDR3 is TGTGCCAGCAGTGACGATTCACTGGCAGGGGCTAATGGCTACACCTTC.

The rearrangement links TRBV10-3 to TRBJ1-2, with no clear D. Looked up from germline, CDR1 is ENHRY and CDR2 is SYGVKD. The germline V and J ends were trimmed by 0 bases and 4 bases, with 9 bases remaining between them. CDR3 length equals 14 residues. The CDR3 reads CAISESRRSYGYTF. CDR3 coding DNA: TGTGCCATCAGTGAGTCGAGAAGATCCTATGGCTACACCTTC.

The gene calls are TRBV7-8 and TRBJ1-1; no clear D gene. The CDR3 is 12 amino acids. The germline V and J ends were trimmed by 5 bases and 5 bases, with 9 bases remaining between them. CDR1 is SGHVS and CDR2 is FQNEAQ in the germline V gene. CDR3: CASSRRRTEAFF. The CDR3 DNA is TGTGCCAGCAGCCGCCGGAGGACTGAAGCTTTCTTT.

This chain connects TRBV13 to TRBJ2-2; maybe TRBD1 (6 bases). Trimming stripped 5 bases from V and 0 bases from J, with 10 bases between. The CDR3 has 15 residues. Per germline, CDR1 PRHDT and CDR2 FYEKMQ (reference sequence). The CDR3 here is CASSLDRSNTGELFF. The CDR3 nucleotides read TGTGCCAGCAGCCTCGACAGGTCGAACACCGGGGAGCTGTTTTTT.

This clone has just a few counts. Other DNA variants within this sample encode the same CDR3. The gene calls are TRBV5-1 and TRBJ1-3, with TRBD1 as a possible D gene (5 bases). The CDR3 loop spans 14 amino acids. The V end was cut by 2 bases, the J end by 0 bases, with 6 bases between. Germline loops: CDR1 SGHRS, CDR2 YFSETQ. The chain's CDR3 is CASSLDSSGNTIYF. The CDR3 coding sequence is TGCGCCAGCAGCTTAGACAGCTCTGGAAACACCATATATTTT.

V and J are TRBV11-2 and TRBJ1-1, with a tentative D call TRBD1 (5 bases). The CDR3 consists of 15 residues. Germline CDR1 and CDR2: SGHAT and FQNNGV. V lost 3 bases, J lost 0 bases, and 11 bases lay in between. This CDR3 reads CASSFMTVMNTEAFF. The DNA for the CDR3 is TGTGCCAGCAGCTTTATGACAGTAATGAACACTGAAGCTTTCTTT.

This chain links TRBV2 with TRBJ1-1, with 7 bases fitting TRBD1. This CDR3 spans 14 amino acids. Germline V lookup: CDR1 SNHLY, CDR2 FYNNEI. V shed 5 bases, J shed 1 base, and the junction held 4 bases outside the gene matches. CDR3 bases: TGTGCCAGCAGTCCTCGGACAGGGAACACTGAAGCTTTCTTT. Residues: CASSPRTGNTEAFF.

This rearrangement joins TRBV5-4 to TRBJ2-3; a possible D gene is TRBD2 (5 bases). CDR3 size: 12 residues. From germline, CDR1 is SGHNT and CDR2 YYREEE (reference sequence). Trimming removed 4 bases at V and 3 bases at J, with 6 bases between. The CDR3 DNA reads as TGTGCCAGCAGCCCGGGGACAGATACGCAGTATTTT. Its translation: CASSPGTDTQYF. Full variable domain (remainder filled in from reference TRBV5-4 and TRBJ2-3): ETGVTQSPTHLIKTRGQQVTLRCSSQSGHNTVSWYQQALGQGPQFIFQYYREEENGRGNFPPRFSGLQFPNYSSELNVNALELDDSALYLCASSPGTDTQYFGPGTRLTVL.

The table lists this clone with a few counts. The gene calls are TRBV10-1 and TRBJ2-7; TRBD2 aligns across 7 bases. Unmatched junction bases numbered 10, after V lost 6 bases and J lost 5 bases. The CDR3 sequence is 14 residues long. CDR1 is WNHNN and CDR2 is SYGVQD in the germline V gene (reference sequence). CDR3 in amino acids: CASSLRRGEDEQYF. The CDR3 DNA sequence: TGCGCCAGCAGCCTAAGACGGGGGGAGGACGAGCAGTACTTC.

V gene TRBV5-4 combines with J gene TRBJ1-2, with D possibly TRBD1 on 5 matching bases. Germline values: CDR1 SGHNT, CDR2 YYREEE (reference sequence). V lost 2 bases and J lost 6, with 11 bases in between. The CDR3 has 13 amino acids. The CDR3 protein is CASSLGRENGYTF. CDR3 coding DNA: TGTGCCAGCAGCTTAGGCAGGGAAAATGGCTACACCTTC.

The gene calls are TRBV2 and TRBJ1-6; weak D call: TRBD1 (6 bases). The CDR3 totals 13 residues. V was pared by 6 bases and J by 9 bases, with 12 bases between. CDR1 is SNHLY and CDR2 is FYNNEI in the germline V gene. The CDR3 DNA sequence: TGTGCCAGCAGCGATACAGGGATTTCACCCCTCCACTTT. This encodes CASSDTGISPLHF.

The CDR3 nucleotides read TGTGCCAGCAGCATCCAGGGGGGTTTCCAGTATTTT. Its protein is CASSIQGGFQYF. This chain links TRBV21-1 with TRBJ2-3; whether TRBD1, the table's D call, matches the DNA was not checked. TRBV21-1 is labeled a pseudogene. This CDR3 has 12 amino acids.

The V call is TRBV2, the J call TRBJ2-1; unclear D gene. The V gene's germline CDR1 is SNHLY and CDR2 FYNNEI. This CDR3 comprises 13 residues. Between the trimmed V and J ends, which lost 7 bases and 7 bases, there was a span of 14 bases. The CDR3 sequence is CASTLGPDNEQFF. CDR3 bases: TGTGCCAGCACCCTAGGCCCGGATAATGAGCAGTTCTTC.

The V gene is TRBV5-1, the J gene TRBJ2-5; TRBD2 matches 8 bases. CDR3 length equals 14 residues. The ends lost 10 bases at V and 2 bases at J; junction bases unmatched: 10. The germline V gene has CDR1 SGHRS and CDR2 YFSETQ. CDR3 amino acids: CASTGGGGQETQYF. The CDR3 nucleotides read TGCGCCTCTACCGGGGGGGGCGGTCAAGAGACCCAGTACTTC.

This clone occurred once. The chain couples TRBV4-1 to TRBJ2-7; perhaps TRBD1 as D (5 bases). The CDR3 has 13 amino acids. The V and J ends lost 3 bases and 4 bases respectively, with 10 bases between them. The germline CDR1 and CDR2 sequences are MGHRA and YSYEKL. CDR3 residues: CASSQRDSYEQYF. The CDR3 DNA is TGCGCCAGCAGCCAGCGAGACAGTTACGAGCAGTACTTC.

CDR3 nucleotide sequence: TGCGCCAGCAGCAAGACTAGTTCGCGCACAGATACGCAGTATTTT. Encoded protein: CASSKTSSRTDTQYF. V and J are TRBV4-1 and TRBJ2-3; the D gene is possibly TRBD2 (6 bases). The V gene's germline CDR1 is MGHRA and CDR2 YSYEKL. V shed 5 bases and J shed 1 base, with 13 bases lying between them. The CDR3 has 15 residues.

A single count supports this clone. This chain links TRBV27 with TRBJ1-4; 8 nucleotides line up with TRBD1. Germline loops: CDR1 MNHEY, CDR2 SMNVEV (reference sequence). V was pared by 5 bases and J by 8 bases, with 10 bases of the junction left unmatched. CDR3 length: 15 amino acids. In nucleotides, the CDR3 is TGTGCCAGCAGTATTCAGGGGGCGGCGGGAGAAAAACTGTTTTTT. Protein sequence: CASSIQGAAGEKLFF.

The chain has TRBV5-1 and TRBJ2-7, with 8 bases identical to TRBD1. Germline assignment: CDR1 SGHRS and CDR2 YFSETQ. The CDR3 runs to 14 residues. J lost 5 bases, V lost 0 bases, and 4 bases had no gene match. The DNA for the CDR3 is TGCGCCAGCAGCTTGGTTGCAGGGGGCAACGAGCAGTACTTC. Residues: CASSLVAGGNEQYF.